This TCR beta chain was profiled in a study of regulatory T cells in long-lasting Graves disease. Study findings and constraints: Persistent disease was characterized by preferential usage of TRBV28, TRBJ1-2 and TRBJ2-5.

Time point: newly diagnosed GD, antithyroid drugs for less than 3 months. The TCR library was made from RNA extracted from PBMCs. Doctors identified Graves' disease using the American Thyroid Association guidelines. Germline CDR1 and CDR2: SEHNR and FQNEAQ (reference sequence). This CDR3 has 13 amino acids. V was clipped by 11 bases and J by 4 bases, with 17 bases between them. Turning to this clonotype: Its matching antigen is unknown.

For TCR beta, libraries came from iRepertoire HTBI primers and Arm-PCR of CDR3 regions. TCRdb redid the calling of the multiplex PCR reads with MiXCR, one entry per CDR3 protein. This repertoire shows approximately 560,000 distinct CDR3 sequences, around 15% found once; its top ten account for more than 10%. These data were also filed under a second study, of T cells in Graves' hyperthyroidism and ophthalmopathy. That investigation notes: Calling Graves' hyperthyroidism stable meant ophthalmopathy did not progress within 18 months.

This TCR derives from a man aged 18 to 29 with Graves disease. The material was peripheral blood mononuclear cells (PBMCs), obtained at new diagnosis, from a patient treated with antithyroid drugs. The chain employs TRBV7-9 and TRBJ2-5; a weak D match, TRBD2 (5 bases). CDR3 in DNA: TGTGCCGGCTCGGACTCCGTCGTAGAGACCCAGTACTTC. Translated: CAGSDSVVETQYF.